The 20 T cell receptor beta chains in this list originate from one sample, sequenced in a study of radiotherapy plus CTLA-4 blockade in lung cancer. TCRdb's table, derived via immunoSEQ multiplex PCR, lists solely in-frame clones and lacks some. This sample carries 86,000 or so clones, about 78% of them seen once, and the ten largest clones take 4%. The sequencing here drew on peripheral blood, taken from a patient treated with radiotherapy plus ipilimumab. These receptors were obtained from a human donor with non-small cell lung cancer who had a partial response to radiotherapy plus ipilimumab. Some clones in this sample may be carry-over from other donors' samples.

The chain has TRBV4-3 and TRBJ1-6, with 11 bases lining up with TRBD1. CDR1 and CDR2 (germline): LGHNA, YSLEER. V shed 5 bases and J 3 bases; nucleotides not matched to a gene: 6. The CDR3 has 17 amino acids. The CDR3 spells CASSEGDRGFYNSPLHF. DNA for the CDR3: TGCGCCAGCAGCGAGGGGGACAGGGGGTTCTATAATTCACCCCTCCACTTT.

This chain links TRBV11-2 with TRBJ1-4, with D unresolved. V was shortened by 2 bases and J by 7 bases, with 14 bases between the two germline ends. In germline, CDR1 is SGHAT, CDR2 FQNNGV. The CDR3 is 15 residues long. The CDR3 is CASSLRRVGGEKLFF. The CDR3 nucleotides are TGTGCCAGCAGCTTAAGGAGGGTAGGCGGTGAAAAACTGTTTTTT.

This chain uses TRBV11-2 with TRBJ1-4, with D perhaps TRBD1 (6 bases). CDR3 length: 16 amino acids. Trimming shortened V by 5 bases and J by 0 bases, and 13 bases separated the two germline ends. Germline CDR1 reads SGHAT; CDR2 reads FQNNGV. As DNA, the CDR3 is TGTGCCAGCAGCCTAACGACAGGTGCAACTAATGAAAAACTGTTTTTT. Residues: CASSLTTGATNEKLFF.

The chain carries TRBV28 and TRBJ1-6, with 7 bases fitting TRBD1. The CDR3 has 16 residues. The germline gives CDR1 MDHEN, CDR2 SYDVKM. Trimming removed 5 bases from V and 7 bases from J; junction bases left unmatched: 11. CDR3 amino acids: CASSLGRTGRNSPLHF. The CDR3 DNA reads as TGTGCCAGCAGTCTTGGAAGGACAGGAAGAAATTCACCCCTCCACTTT.

The chain combines TRBV5-1 with TRBJ1-1, with a possible D match to TRBD1 (5 bases). Per germline, CDR1 SGHRS and CDR2 YFSETQ. The CDR3 length is 14 residues. Trimming stripped 2 bases from V and 1 base from J, with 9 bases between. CDR3 residues: CASSLQQENTEAFF. The DNA for the CDR3 is TGCGCCAGCAGCTTACAACAGGAGAACACTGAAGCTTTCTTT.

This clone was detected a few times. The chain employs TRBV6-5 and TRBJ2-2; 9 nucleotides agree with TRBD1. CDR3 length: 14 residues. Germline V gene lookup returns CDR1 MNHEY and CDR2 SVGAGI. The J segment lost 5 bases and the V segment lost 6 bases, leaving 4 bases of the junction unmatched. Written as DNA, the CDR3 is TGTGCCAGCAGCCCCGGGACAGGGACCGGGGAGCTGTTTTTT. Translating it yields CASSPGTGTGELFF.

The table lists this clone with a few counts. V is TRBV5-8 and J is TRBJ1-5; no clear D. V lost 0 bases and J 5 bases, leaving 3 bases between the germline ends. The CDR3 covers 12 residues. Germline assignment: CDR1 SGHTS and CDR2 YDEGEE. The CDR3 here is CASSLVDQPQHF. In nucleotides, the CDR3 is TGTGCCAGCAGCTTGGTAGATCAGCCCCAGCATTTT.

V and J are TRBV5-1 and TRBJ2-2, with TRBD2 identical over 7 bases. Germline CDR1 reads SGHRS; CDR2 reads YFSETQ. The CDR3 is 17 residues long. After removal of 3 bases from V and 0 bases from J, the junction contained 8 bases not matched to a gene. The CDR3 protein is CASSSLSGTTNTGELFF. The DNA for the CDR3 is TGCGCCAGCAGCTCGCTATCCGGGACTACGAACACCGGGGAGCTGTTTTTT. Full variable domain (rest looked up from reference TRBV5-1 and TRBJ2-2): KAGVTQTPRYLIKTRGQQVTLSCSPISGHRSVSWYQQTPGQGLQFLFEYFSETQRNKGNFPGRFSGRQFSNSRSEMNVSTLELGDSALYLCASSSLSGTTNTGELFFGEGSRLTVL.

The rearrangement joins TRBV19 to TRBJ2-5; D is unresolved. The CDR3 sequence is 15 residues long. Per germline, CDR1 LNHDA and CDR2 SQIVND (reference sequence). V was clipped by 5 bases and J by 5 bases, with 18 bases between them. CDR3: CASSSSSTPSETQYF. The CDR3 nucleotides read TGTGCCAGTAGTTCATCTAGTACCCCTTCGGAGACCCAGTACTTC.

The chain combines TRBV5-1 with TRBJ1-1; D unresolved. This CDR3 contains 13 residues. Germline V gene lookup returns CDR1 SGHRS and CDR2 YFSETQ. Trimming removed 2 bases at V and 5 bases at J, with 10 bases between. CDR3 protein: CASSFTGVTEAFF. The CDR3 nucleotides read TGCGCCAGCAGCTTTACCGGGGTGACTGAAGCTTTCTTT.

The V call is TRBV18, the J call TRBJ2-1, with a tentative D call TRBD2 (5 bases). Trimming took 2 bases from V and 8 from J, leaving 10 bases between them. CDR1 is KGHSH, CDR2 LQKENI, per germline. CDR3 length: 13 residues. The chain's CDR3 is CASSPGGGYEQFF. Written as DNA, the CDR3 is TGTGCCAGCTCACCAGGCGGAGGCTATGAGCAGTTCTTC.

This clone has only one observation. J is TRBJ2-3 and V is TRBV7-3, with TRBD2 matching 10 bases. The CDR3 is made up of 17 amino acids. J was trimmed by 1 base and V by 5 bases; bases with no gene match: 9. Germline CDR1 is SGHTA and CDR2 is FQGTGA. The CDR3 here is CASSPTTSGSGTDTQYF. The DNA of the CDR3 is TGTGCCAGCAGCCCTACGACTAGCGGGTCAGGCACAGATACGCAGTATTTT.

The V call is TRBV11-2, the J call TRBJ2-7; D ambiguous. V lost 1 base and J lost 3, with 13 bases in between. The CDR3 covers 15 residues. The V gene's germline CDR1 is SGHAT and CDR2 FQNNGV. CDR3 in amino acids: CASSLAPSSRYEQYF. In DNA form, the CDR3 reads TGTGCCAGCAGCTTAGCCCCTAGTTCGCGCTACGAGCAGTACTTC. The complete variable domain, with remaining parts taken from reference TRBV11-2 and TRBJ2-7, reads EAGVAQSPRYKIIEKRQSVAFWCNPISGHATLYWYQQILGQGPKLLIQFQNNGVVDDSQLPKDRFSAERLKGVDSTLKIQPAKLEDSAVYLCASSLAPSSRYEQYFGPGTRLTVT.

This sequence joins TRBV13 and TRBJ2-1; possible D gene TRBD1, 6 bases. V gave up 4 bases and J gave up 3 bases, with 10 bases separating them. The CDR3 is 14 residues long. CDR1 PRHDT and CDR2 FYEKMQ come from the germline V gene (reference sequence). This chain's CDR3 is CASSSGQIYNEQFF. The CDR3, as DNA: TGTGCCAGCAGCTCCGGACAGATCTACAATGAGCAGTTCTTC.

This clone has just one count. The chain is built from TRBV7-3 and TRBJ2-5, with 9 bases identical to TRBD2. V trimming: 0 bases; J trimming: 4 bases; junction bases outside the gene matches: 6. This CDR3 has 16 amino acids. CDR1 and CDR2 from the germline V gene are SGHTA and FQGTGA. The CDR3 DNA follows: TGTGCCAGCAGCTTAACGGGGCGGGGGGGCCGAGAGACCCAGTACTTC. This codes for CASSLTGRGGRETQYF.

The V gene is TRBV28, the J gene TRBJ2-4; maybe TRBD2 (5 bases). Trimming stripped 3 bases from V and 3 bases from J, with 15 bases between. The CDR3 runs to 16 residues. CDR1 is MDHEN, CDR2 SYDVKM, per germline. CDR3 nucleotide sequence: TGTGCCAGCAGTTTCGGCCCTAGCTGGGTCAAAAACATTCAGTACTTC. Its translation: CASSFGPSWVKNIQYF.

The V call is TRBV19, the J call TRBJ1-5; TRBD1 might be the D (6 bases). V lost 5 bases, J lost 2 bases, and 13 bases lay in between. CDR1 and CDR2 from the germline V gene are LNHDA and SQIVND (reference sequence). This CDR3 has 15 residues. CDR3: CASSPQGRGNQPQHF. CDR3 DNA sequence: TGTGCCAGTAGTCCACAGGGTAGGGGCAATCAGCCCCAGCATTTT.

This clone counts as medium-sized. The chain joins TRBV7-9 to TRBJ2-7; D unresolved. Trimming cost V 4 bases and J 7 bases, with 11 bases left between them. Per the germline V gene, CDR1 is SEHNR and CDR2 is FQNEAQ (reference sequence). The CDR3 runs to 12 residues. The CDR3 sequence is CASSYIAREQYF. CDR3 nucleotide sequence: TGTGCCAGCAGCTACATCGCAAGAGAGCAGTACTTC. Filled out from reference TRBV7-9 and TRBJ2-7, the complete variable domain reads DTGVSQNPRHKITKRGQNVTFRCDPISEHNRLYWYRQTLGQGPEFLTYFQNEAQLEKSRLLSDRFSAERPKGSFSTLEIQRTEQGDSAMYLCASSYIAREQYFGPGTRLTVT.

In DNA, the CDR3 is TGTGCCAGCAGTGACCGGGGGGACGAGCAGTTCTTC. This sequence encodes CASSDRGDEQFF. The chain recombines TRBV6-6 with TRBJ2-1; 7 bases are shared with TRBD2. V lost 5 bases and J lost 10; bases outside the gene matches: 5. The V gene's germline CDR1 is MNHNY and CDR2 SVGAGI (reference sequence). The CDR3 consists of 12 residues.

This clone was recorded a few times. The rearrangement uses TRBV4-1 and TRBJ2-5, with D possibly matching TRBD1 (5 bases). Germline values: CDR1 MGHRA, CDR2 YSYEKL. Trimming removed 2 bases at V and 5 bases at J, with 15 bases between. This CDR3 comprises 15 residues. The CDR3 sequence is CASSQIRQFGETQYF. The CDR3 DNA is TGCGCCAGCAGCCAAATAAGACAGTTTGGGGAGACCCAGTACTTC.